These T cell receptor beta chains were read from a single sample in a study of blood T cell repertoires in COVID-19. TCRdb's table, derived via immunoSEQ multiplex PCR, lists solely in-frame clones and lacks some. The sample yields around 97,000 clones, about 86% seen once. The sequencing sample was made of peripheral blood. These TCRs come from a human donor in a cohort sampled during active COVID-19. Both conserved end residues are part of each CDR3. A D gene is named only where the DNA matches it firmly. The size of a clone is reported for some rows only, either as once, few or many, or as a class for expanded clones.

size,D,V,J,DNA,CDR3
NA,NA,TRBV19,TRBJ1-2,TGTGCCAGTATCGACAGATCTAACTATGGCTACACCTTC,CASIDRSNYGYTF
NA,TRBD2,TRBV7-9,TRBJ2-5,TGTGCCAGCAGCCGCCCCGCTAGCGGGGGGGCCCGAGAGACCCAGTACTTC,CASSRPASGGARETQYF
few,NA,TRBV4-1,TRBJ1-1,TGCGCCAGCAGCAGCAATCAGGGTAACACTGAAGCTTTCTTT,CASSSNQGNTEAFF
NA,NA,TRBV19,TRBJ2-3,TGTGCCAGTAGCGGACAAGACACAGATACGCAGTATTTT,CASSGQDTDTQYF
NA,TRBD2,TRBV5-1,TRBJ2-7,TGCGCCAGCAGCTTGCCGGGTGGGGGGGACGAGCAGTACTTC,CASSLPGGGDEQYF
NA,TRBD2,TRBV28,TRBJ2-5,TGTGCCAGCAGTCCGACTAGCGGTTTAGCCGAGACCCAGTACTTC,CASSPTSGLAETQYF
NA,NA,TRBV6-5,TRBJ1-6,TGTGCCAGCAGTTTACAAAGCTCCTATAATTCACCCCTCCACTTT,CASSLQSSYNSPLHF
NA,NA,TRBV10-1,TRBJ1-5,TGCGCCAGCAGACGGACCGGGGGTCAGCCCCAGCATTTT,CASRRTGGQPQHF
NA,TRBD1,TRBV23-1,TRBJ1-6,TGCGCCAGCAGCCAACCCGTTCTCGACAGGGTAAGTTCACCCCTCCACTTT,CASSQPVLDRVSSPLHF
NA,NA,TRBV10-2,TRBJ1-1,TGCGCCAGCAGTGAGAGGGGAGGGGCTTTCTTT,CASSERGGAFF
NA,NA,TRBV28,TRBJ2-5,TGTGCCAGCAGTTTTAGCGGAAAGGGGACCCAGTACTTC,CASSFSGKGTQYF
NA,NA,TRBV4-1,TRBJ1-4,TGCGCCAGCAGCCAACTCTGGGCTGAAAAACTGTTTTTT,CASSQLWAEKLFF
few,TRBD2,TRBV7-3,TRBJ2-1,TGTGCCAGCAGCTTATACGGGGGGGCCCACAATGAGCAGTTCTTC,CASSLYGGAHNEQFF
NA,NA,TRBV7-2,TRBJ1-4,TGTGCCAGCAGCTTAGACAGGAGTGAAAAACTGTTTTTT,CASSLDRSEKLFF
NA,TRBD1,TRBV28,TRBJ2-2,TGTGCCAGTGACAGGGGGCTCACCGGGGAGCTGTTTTTT,CASDRGLTGELFF
NA,TRBD1,TRBV7-9,TRBJ1-2,TGTGCCAGCAGCTGGACAGGGGACGACGGCTACACCTTC,CASSWTGDDGYTF
once,TRBD2,TRBV5-1,TRBJ2-1,TGCGCCAGCAGCTTACGGGGACTAGCGGGATACAATGAGCAGTTCTTC,CASSLRGLAGYNEQFF